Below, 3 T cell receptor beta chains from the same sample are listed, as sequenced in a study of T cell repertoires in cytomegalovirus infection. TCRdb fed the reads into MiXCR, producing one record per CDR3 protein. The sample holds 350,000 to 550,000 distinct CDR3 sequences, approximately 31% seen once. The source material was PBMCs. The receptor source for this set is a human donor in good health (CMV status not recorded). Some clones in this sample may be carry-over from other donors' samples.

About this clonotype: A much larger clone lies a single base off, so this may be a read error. This CDR3 reads CASSLEDEIGPGNTEAFF. The CDR3 DNA follows: TGTGCCAGCAGCTTAGAGGACGAGATAGGCCCGGGGAACACTGAAGCTTTCTTT. This chain uses TRBV7-2 with TRBJ1-1; D ambiguous. This CDR3 comprises 18 residues. Trimming left V 1 base short and J 1 base short, with 19 bases between. The V gene's germline CDR1 is SGHTA and CDR2 FQGNSA.

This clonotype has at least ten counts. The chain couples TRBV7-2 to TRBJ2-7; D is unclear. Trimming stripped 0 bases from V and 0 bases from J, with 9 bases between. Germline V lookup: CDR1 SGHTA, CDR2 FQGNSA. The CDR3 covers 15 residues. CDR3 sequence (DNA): TGTGCCAGCAGCTTAGCGCTGGCTAGCTCCTACGAGCAGTACTTC. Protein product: CASSLALASSYEQYF.

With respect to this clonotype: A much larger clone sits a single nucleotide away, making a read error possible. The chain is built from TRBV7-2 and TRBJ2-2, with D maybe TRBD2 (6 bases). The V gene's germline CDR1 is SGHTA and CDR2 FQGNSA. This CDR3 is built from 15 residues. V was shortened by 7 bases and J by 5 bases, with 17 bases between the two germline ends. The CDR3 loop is CASTVVGGGTGELFF. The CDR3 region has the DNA TGTGCCAGCACCGTCGTGGGGGGTGGGACCGGGGAGCTGTTTTTT.